This record covers a single T cell receptor (beta chain). Germline CDR1 and CDR2: LNHDA and SQIVND (reference sequence). Trimming removed 5 bases from V and 2 bases from J; junction bases left unmatched: 11. The CDR3 is made up of 17 amino acids. The data derive from a study of blood T cell repertoires in COVID-19. Whole-study context: Sources were T cells, B-cell-depleted T cells, or PBMCs; the material itself was cDNA or gDNA.

Method: immunoSEQ multiplex PCR; TCRdb's copy keeps in-frame clones and lacks some. This sample has about half a million clones; 89% occur once, and the top ten carry approximately 0.9%. The TCR originated in a man between 18 and 29 years old with COVID-19, enrolled during active disease. Input material: peripheral blood. The chain is built from TRBV19 and TRBJ1-3, with 8 nucleotides matching TRBD1. CDR3 residues: CASSLRPGTGAGNTIYF. In DNA form, the CDR3 reads TGTGCCAGTAGTTTGCGTCCCGGGACAGGAGCTGGAAACACCATATATTTT.